This is a list of T cell receptor beta chains from one sample in a study of identical twins. TCRdb independently ran MiXCR on the 5' RACE reads; one entry per CDR3 protein. Of 420,000 or so distinct CDR3 sequences in the sample, around 18% were seen once. Sequenced material: naive T cells sorted from blood. Every receptor here comes from a man between 50 and 59 years old in good health. Both conserved end residues are trimmed from each CDR3.

>TRBJ2-7|12|TRBV5-1
ASSFTGPIYEQY
>TRBJ2-1|12|TRBV6-2/TRBV6-3
ASKRDGTNNEQF
>TRBJ2-5|12|TRBV5-1
ASSGGHAEETQY
>TRBJ2-7|12|TRBV6-2/TRBV6-3
ASSYDASSYEQY
>TRBJ2-3|12|TRBV20-1
SARGTGDTDTQY
>TRBJ2-1|12|TRBV20-1
SASMTRGWNEQF
>TRBJ2-1|13|TRBV10-2
ASSRGGRVLNEQF
>TRBJ1-2|9|TRBV12-3/TRBV12-4
ASSQGLGYT
>TRBJ2-1|13|TRBV5-1
ASSQSPGSYNEQF
>TRBJ2-3|13|TRBV18
ASSPFKQSTDTQY
>TRBJ2-5|14|TRBV6-1
ASSRRTRTYQETQY
>TRBJ2-5|11|TRBV4-3
ASSQNQGETQY
>TRBJ1-3|15|TRBV10-3
AISPQTGGAGGNTIY
>TRBJ2-5|12|TRBV7-9
ASSLSHTEETQY
>TRBJ1-6|10|TRBV18
ASSHGNSPLH
>TRBJ2-7|12|TRBV19
ASSMHRGRYEQY